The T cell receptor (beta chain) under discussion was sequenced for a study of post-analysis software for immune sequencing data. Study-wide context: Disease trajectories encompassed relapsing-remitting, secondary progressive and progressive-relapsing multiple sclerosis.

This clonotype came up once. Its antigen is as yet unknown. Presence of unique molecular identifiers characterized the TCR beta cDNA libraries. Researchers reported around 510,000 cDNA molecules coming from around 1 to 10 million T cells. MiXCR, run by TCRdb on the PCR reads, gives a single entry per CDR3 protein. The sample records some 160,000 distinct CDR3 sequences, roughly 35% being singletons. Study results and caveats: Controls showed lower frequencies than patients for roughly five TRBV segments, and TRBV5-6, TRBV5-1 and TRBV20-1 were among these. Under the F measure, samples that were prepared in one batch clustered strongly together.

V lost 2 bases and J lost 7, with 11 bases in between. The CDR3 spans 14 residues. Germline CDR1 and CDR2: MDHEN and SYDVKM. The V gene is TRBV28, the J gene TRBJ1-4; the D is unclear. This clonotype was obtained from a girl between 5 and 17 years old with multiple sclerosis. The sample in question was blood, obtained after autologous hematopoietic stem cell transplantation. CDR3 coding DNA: TGTGCCAGCAGTTTACCCACCTTGGGTGAAAAACTGTTTTTT. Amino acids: CASSLPTLGEKLFF.